Here is one TCR beta chain with its context. This entry is derived from a study of blood T cell repertoires in COVID-19. On the study more broadly: Acute and convalescent COVID-19 specimens originated in the United States, Italy and Spain. The analysed material was cDNA or gDNA that came from T cells, B-cell-depleted T cells, or PBMCs.

In the original analysis: Reference gene primers were amplified, and this amplification served to estimate nucleated cell counts. Sequencing used immunoSEQ multiplex PCR; TCRdb keeps in-frame clones, though not all of them. That table gives V, J and clone size, and the DNA gave D and trimming. The sample contains 35,000 to 50,000 clones, 75% to 85% of which appear only once. The CDR3 runs to 15 residues. The J segment lost 8 bases and the V segment lost 8 bases, leaving 13 bases of the junction unmatched. Germline CDR1 is LNHDA and CDR2 is SQIVND (reference sequence). The sequencing sample was made of peripheral blood. The V call is TRBV19, the J call TRBJ2-5; 11 bases match TRBD2. This TCR was recovered from a man older than 75 with acute or convalescent COVID-19. The CDR3 sequence: CASSGIAGGRDTQYF. CDR3 DNA: TGTGCCAGTTCCGGTATAGCGGGGGGGCGGGACACCCAGTACTTC.